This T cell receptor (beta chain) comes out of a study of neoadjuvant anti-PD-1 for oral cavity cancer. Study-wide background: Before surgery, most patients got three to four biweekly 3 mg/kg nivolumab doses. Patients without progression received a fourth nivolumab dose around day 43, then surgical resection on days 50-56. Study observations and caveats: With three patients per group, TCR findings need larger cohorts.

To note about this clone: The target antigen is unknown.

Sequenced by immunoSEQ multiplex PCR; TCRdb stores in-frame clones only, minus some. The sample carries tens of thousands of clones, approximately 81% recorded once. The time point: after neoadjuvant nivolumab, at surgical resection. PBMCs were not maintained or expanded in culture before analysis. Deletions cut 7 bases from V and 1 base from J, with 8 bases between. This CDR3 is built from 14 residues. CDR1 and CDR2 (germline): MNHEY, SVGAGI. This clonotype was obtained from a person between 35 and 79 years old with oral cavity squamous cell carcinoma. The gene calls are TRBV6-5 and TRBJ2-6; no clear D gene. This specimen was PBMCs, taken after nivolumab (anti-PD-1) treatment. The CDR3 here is CASTTLSGANVLTF. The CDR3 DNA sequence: TGTGCCAGCACCACCCTGTCTGGGGCCAACGTCCTGACTTTC.